These 27 T cell receptor beta chains came from one sample sequenced in a study of blood T cell repertoires in COVID-19. Generated by immunoSEQ multiplex PCR, the TCRdb table keeps only in-frame clones and is missing some. This table holds some 250,000 clones, around 85% found once. Sequenced input: peripheral blood. The receptor source for this set is a woman under 40 who had recovered from COVID-19.

This rearrangement joins TRBV11-2 to TRBJ1-1, with 9 bases aligning to TRBD1. The CDR3 totals 14 residues. Germline V gene sequence: CDR1 SGHAT, CDR2 FQNNGV. V shed 4 bases, J shed 11 bases, and the junction held 11 bases outside the gene matches. The CDR3 here is CASSSQWTGDDAFF. As DNA, the CDR3 is TGTGCCAGCAGCTCCCAGTGGACAGGGGACGACGCTTTCTTT.

The V gene is TRBV4-1, the J gene TRBJ2-2; 7 bases match TRBD2. This CDR3 has 14 residues. Trimming cost V 5 bases and J 9 bases; bases outside gene matches: 9. From germline, CDR1 is MGHRA and CDR2 YSYEKL. The CDR3 reads CASSSLTGGRELFF. CDR3 bases: TGCGCCAGCAGCTCACTGACCGGGGGGAGGGAGCTGTTTTTT.

The chain joins TRBV6-1 to TRBJ1-4; no firm D call. V was shortened by 2 bases and J by 12 bases, with 13 bases between the two germline ends. Germline V lookup: CDR1 MNHNS, CDR2 SASEGT. The CDR3 length is 13 residues. For the CDR3, the DNA is TGTGCCAGCAGTGAAACGGGGAACTTACAACTGTTTTTT. It yields the protein CASSETGNLQLFF.

The chain employs TRBV9 and TRBJ2-7, with a tentative D call TRBD2 (5 bases). CDR3 length equals 16 residues. The V end lost 2 bases, the J end lost 0 bases, and 15 bases lay between the germline ends. Germline CDR1 is SGDLS and CDR2 is YYNGEE. DNA of the CDR3: TGTGCCAGCAGCGTGAACAAGCATAGCGCCTCCTACGAGCAGTACTTC. As protein: CASSVNKHSASYEQYF. Filled out from reference TRBV9 and TRBJ2-7, the complete variable domain reads DSGVTQTPKHLITATGQRVTLRCSPRSGDLSVYWYQQSLDQGLQFLIQYYNGEERAKGNILERFSAQQFPDLHSELNLSSLELGDSALYFCASSVNKHSASYEQYFGPGTRLTVT.

The genes are TRBV30 and TRBJ2-3; 7 nucleotides align to TRBD1. The germline CDR1 and CDR2 sequences are GTSNPN and SVGIG (reference sequence). V gave up 1 base and J gave up 2 bases; unmatched junction bases: 6. The CDR3 loop spans 15 amino acids. Written as DNA, the CDR3 is TGTGCCTGGAGTGCGCAGGGGGTATTCACAGATACGCAGTATTTT. This gives the protein CAWSAQGVFTDTQYF.

The rearrangement uses TRBV3-1 (or the pseudogene TRBV3-2) and TRBJ1-1; D may be TRBD1 (5 bases). Germline CDR1 LGHDT, CDR2 YNNKEL (reference sequence). Trimming removed 2 bases from V and 7 bases from J, with 14 bases in between. The CDR3 spans 14 residues. CDR3 region: CASSQREQDGEAFF. The CDR3 DNA reads as TGTGCCAGCAGCCAAAGGGAACAGGATGGTGAAGCTTTCTTT.

The chain combines TRBV19 with TRBJ1-2; TRBD1 matches 10 bases. J lost 7 bases, V lost 3 bases, and 8 bases had no gene match. The CDR3 sequence is 15 residues long. The germline CDR1 and CDR2 sequences are LNHDA and SQIVND (reference sequence). The CDR3 region is CASSMRDRGNAGYTF. In DNA form, the CDR3 reads TGTGCCAGTAGTATGAGGGACAGGGGAAATGCTGGCTACACCTTC.

The gene calls are TRBV7-2 and TRBJ1-5, with TRBD1 as a possible D gene (6 bases). CDR3 length equals 15 residues. V lost 2 bases, J lost 4 bases, and 12 bases lay in between. Germline CDR1 and CDR2: SGHTA and FQGNSA. As DNA, the CDR3 is TGTGCCAGCAGCTTAAACAGGGTCCCGAATCAGCCCCAGCATTTT. Encoded protein: CASSLNRVPNQPQHF.

This chain connects TRBV6-1 to TRBJ2-7, with D perhaps matching TRBD1 (6 bases). Germline CDR1 reads MNHNS; CDR2 reads SASEGT. Trimming stripped 3 bases from V and 0 bases from J, with 12 bases between. The CDR3 has 15 amino acids. Written as DNA, the CDR3 is TGTGCCAGCAGTGAGAGCCAGGGGCCCTCCTACGAGCAGTACTTC. Its translation: CASSESQGPSYEQYF.

V usage is TRBV6-5 and J usage is TRBJ1-2; the match to TRBD1 covers 7 bases. Germline V CDR1 and CDR2: MNHEY, SVGAGI. The CDR3 contains 14 residues. V lost 2 bases to trimming and J lost 2 bases; unmatched junction nucleotides: 2. CDR3 loop: CASSYRTGNYGYTF. CDR3 in DNA: TGTGCCAGCAGTTACCGGACAGGCAACTATGGCTACACCTTC.

The chain is built from TRBV5-1 and TRBJ2-1; 9 positions match TRBD1. The CDR3 sequence is 15 residues long. The V gene end was trimmed by 4 bases and the J gene end by 6 bases; junction bases not matched to a gene: 8. Per germline, CDR1 SGHRS and CDR2 YFSETQ. In DNA form, the CDR3 reads TGCGCCAGCAGCCCGTCCGGGACAGGGCCCAATGAGCAGTTCTTC. Protein: CASSPSGTGPNEQFF.

The chain employs TRBV5-1 and TRBJ2-3; the D gene is possibly TRBD2 (6 bases). Trimming cost V 0 bases and J 2 bases, with 10 bases left between them. Germline CDR1 SGHRS, CDR2 YFSETQ. The CDR3 consists of 15 residues. In DNA, the CDR3 is TGCGCCAGCAGCTTGGTTGCGGGGCACACAGATACGCAGTATTTT. Amino acids: CASSLVAGHTDTQYF.

The chain joins TRBV5-4 to TRBJ2-6; TRBD1 aligns across 9 bases. This CDR3 contains 18 residues. Germline CDR1 is SGHNT and CDR2 is YYREEE (reference sequence). The V and J ends lost 6 bases and 1 base, in that order; junction bases with no gene match: 11. CDR3 amino acids: CASTSPGQGPSGANVLTF. The CDR3 DNA sequence: TGTGCCAGCACCTCCCCCGGACAGGGGCCTTCTGGGGCCAACGTCCTGACTTTC.

V gene TRBV29-1 combines with J gene TRBJ1-1; D might be TRBD1 (5 bases). Germline CDR1 reads SQVTM; CDR2 reads ANQGSEA. The CDR3 is 12 amino acids. Trimming stripped 6 bases from V and 4 bases from J, with 12 bases between. DNA for the CDR3: TGCAGCGTCCGGGGGGGTGGCACTGAAGCTTTCTTT. This translates into CSVRGGGTEAFF.

V and J are TRBV27 and TRBJ2-7; 11 positions match TRBD2. The CDR3 has 15 amino acids. From germline, CDR1 is MNHEY and CDR2 SMNVEV (reference sequence). The V segment lost 5 bases and the J segment 7 bases; nucleotides outside the gene matches: 10. The CDR3 spells CASSPYSGGAGEQYF. CDR3 in DNA: TGTGCCAGCAGTCCTTATAGCGGGGGGGCTGGTGAGCAGTACTTC.

This rearrangement joins TRBV6-5 to TRBJ1-1; D unclear. Germline-derived CDR1 and CDR2 are MNHEY and SVGAGI. The CDR3 consists of 13 residues. Trimming left V 2 bases short and J 3 bases short, with 7 bases between. The CDR3 reads CASSYGPDTEAFF. The CDR3 DNA follows: TGTGCCAGCAGTTACGGCCCAGACACTGAAGCTTTCTTT.

The V gene is TRBV3-1 (or the pseudogene TRBV3-2), the J gene TRBJ2-5; 7 nucleotides line up with TRBD1. The junction had 8 bases not matched to a gene; V was cut back by 0 bases and J by 1 base. The CDR3 is 17 amino acids. Per the germline V gene, CDR1 is LGHDT and CDR2 is YNNKEL (reference sequence). DNA of the CDR3: TGTGCCAGCAGCCAAGATTCGGGGACAGATATCCAAGAGACCCAGTACTTC. Its translation: CASSQDSGTDIQETQYF.

The V gene is TRBV2, the J gene TRBJ2-1, with D perhaps TRBD2 (6 bases). CDR1 and CDR2 (germline): SNHLY, FYNNEI. This CDR3 comprises 15 residues. Trimming took 3 bases from V and 2 from J, leaving 11 bases between them. CDR3 coding DNA: TGTGCCAGCAGTGATAGCGGCCCCACCTACAATGAGCAGTTCTTC. Translating it yields CASSDSGPTYNEQFF.

This CDR3 reads CASSAVDTPWEQYF. For the CDR3, the DNA is TGTGCCAGCAGTGCCGTCGACACCCCCTGGGAGCAGTACTTC. The J gene is TRBJ2-7, the V gene TRBV6-2 or TRBV6-3; D is ambiguous. The germline V gene encodes CDR1 MNHEY and CDR2 SVGEGT. Trimming took 5 bases from V and 7 from J, leaving 18 bases between them. This CDR3 is 14 amino acids long.

The chain has TRBV29-1 and TRBJ2-2; no clear D gene. The length of the CDR3 is 12 residues. The germline gives CDR1 SQVTM, CDR2 ANQGSEA. V shed 5 bases and J shed 4 bases, with 8 bases lying between them. The CDR3 bases are TGCAGCGTTATACGGGTCACCGGGGAGCTGTTTTTT. It is translated as CSVIRVTGELFF.

The V and J genes are TRBV15 and TRBJ1-5, with D tentatively TRBD1 (6 bases). The CDR3 is 14 residues long. From germline, CDR1 is LNHNV and CDR2 YYDKDF (reference sequence). V was trimmed by 8 bases and J by 0 bases, leaving 11 bases between them. CDR3 bases: TGTGCCACCGGTCGGACAGTTAGCAATCAGCCCCAGCATTTT. Its protein product is CATGRTVSNQPQHF. The full variable domain, completed using reference TRBV15 and TRBJ1-5, is DAMVIQNPRYQVTQFGKPVTLSCSQTLNHNVMYWYQQKSSQAPKLLFHYYDKDFNNEADTPDNFQSRRPNTSFCFLDIRSPGLGDTAMYLCATGRTVSNQPQHFGDGTRLSIL.

V is TRBV2 and J is TRBJ1-2, with D perhaps matching TRBD1 (5 bases). This CDR3 is 16 amino acids long. Germline CDR1 is SNHLY and CDR2 is FYNNEI. V lost 0 bases to trimming and J lost 7 bases, with 18 bases between them. The CDR3 DNA reads as TGTGCCAGCAGTGAAGCTGGAGGGACCGAGCCTCGTGGCTACACCTTC. Amino acids: CASSEAGGTEPRGYTF.

The CDR3 bases are TGTGCCAGCATAAGCAATCCGAACACCGGGGAGCTGTTTTTT. Translation: CASISNPNTGELFF. The V and J genes are TRBV6-6 and TRBJ2-2; D remains ambiguous. The germline V gene has CDR1 MNHNY and CDR2 SVGAGI (reference sequence). Trimming took off 7 bases at V and 0 bases at J, with 9 bases between the two ends. This CDR3 is built from 14 residues.

The chain couples TRBV9 to TRBJ1-5, with D hard to call. CDR1 is SGDLS and CDR2 is YYNGEE in the germline V gene. The V end lost 0 bases, the J end lost 5 bases, and 9 bases lay between the germline ends. The CDR3 totals 14 residues. The CDR3 bases are TGTGCCAGCAGCGTAGGAGGCAGAGATCAGCCCCAGCATTTT. Protein sequence: CASSVGGRDQPQHF. The entire variable domain, with the rest obtained from reference TRBV9 and TRBJ1-5, is as follows: DSGVTQTPKHLITATGQRVTLRCSPRSGDLSVYWYQQSLDQGLQFLIQYYNGEERAKGNILERFSAQQFPDLHSELNLSSLELGDSALYFCASSVGGRDQPQHFGDGTRLSIL.

The chain carries TRBV9 and TRBJ2-6, with 15 bases lining up with TRBD2. Germline CDR1 and CDR2: SGDLS and YYNGEE. CDR3 length: 19 amino acids. V shed 4 bases and J 2 bases; nucleotides not matched to a gene: 7. The CDR3 sequence is CASSFWTSGGATGANVLTF. Written as DNA, the CDR3 is TGTGCCAGCAGCTTCTGGACTAGCGGGGGGGCCACTGGGGCCAACGTCCTGACTTTC.

This chain uses TRBV10-3 with TRBJ2-2; no reliable D call. CDR3 length: 11 residues. With 7 bases removed from V and 6 bases from J, the gap between germline ends came to 6 bases. CDR1 ENHRY and CDR2 SYGVKD come from the germline V gene. CDR3 DNA: TGTGCCATCAAGAGTGCCGGGGAGCTGTTTTTT. Amino acids: CAIKSAGELFF.

This chain uses TRBV3-1 (or the pseudogene TRBV3-2) with TRBJ1-2; the D is unclear. Trimming left V 8 bases short and J 0 bases short, with 10 bases between. This CDR3 is 13 amino acids long. Germline CDR1 and CDR2: LGHDT and YNNKEL (reference sequence). This CDR3 reads CASSPFANYGYTF. The CDR3 DNA is TGTGCCAGCTCCCCGTTTGCTAACTATGGCTACACCTTC.